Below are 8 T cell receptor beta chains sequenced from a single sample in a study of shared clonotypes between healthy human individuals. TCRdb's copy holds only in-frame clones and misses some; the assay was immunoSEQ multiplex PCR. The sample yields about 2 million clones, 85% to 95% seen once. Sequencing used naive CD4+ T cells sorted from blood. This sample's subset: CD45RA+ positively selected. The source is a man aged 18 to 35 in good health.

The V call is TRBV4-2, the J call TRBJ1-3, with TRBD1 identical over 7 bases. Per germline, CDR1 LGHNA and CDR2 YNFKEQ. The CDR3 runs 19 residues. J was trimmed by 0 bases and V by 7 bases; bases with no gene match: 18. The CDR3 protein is CASTLNQLPDRYSGNTIYF. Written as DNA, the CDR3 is TGTGCCAGCACCCTGAATCAGCTTCCGGACAGGTACTCTGGAAACACCATATATTTT.

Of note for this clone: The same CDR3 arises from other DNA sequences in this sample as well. CDR3 loop: CASSRGQNYGYTF. Here the CDR3 DNA reads TGTGCCAGCTCACGGGGACAGAACTATGGCTACACCTTC. The chain employs TRBV18 and TRBJ1-2, with 7 bases matching TRBD1. After removal of 4 bases from V and 2 bases from J, the junction contained 1 base not matched to a gene. This CDR3 has 13 amino acids. Germline V gene lookup returns CDR1 KGHSH and CDR2 LQKENI.

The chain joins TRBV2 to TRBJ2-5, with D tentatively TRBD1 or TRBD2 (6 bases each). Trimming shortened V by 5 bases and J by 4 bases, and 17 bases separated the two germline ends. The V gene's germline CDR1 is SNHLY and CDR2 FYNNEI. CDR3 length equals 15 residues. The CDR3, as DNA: TGTGCCAGCAGTTGGTCTCGTGGGGGGCGAGAGACCCAGTACTTC. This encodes CASSWSRGGRETQYF. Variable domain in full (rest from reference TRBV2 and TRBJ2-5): EPEVTQTPSHQVTQMGQEVILRCVPISNHLYFYWYRQILGQKVEFLVSFYNNEISEKSEIFDDQFSVERPDGSNFTLKIRSTKLEDSAMYFCASSWSRGGRETQYFGPGTRLLVL.

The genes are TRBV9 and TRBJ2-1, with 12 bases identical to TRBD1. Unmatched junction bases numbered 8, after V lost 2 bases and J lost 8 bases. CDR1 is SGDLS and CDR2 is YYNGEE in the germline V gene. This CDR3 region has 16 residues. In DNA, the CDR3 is TGTGCCAGCAGCGTCTCAAGCGGGACAGGGGGCTATGAGCAGTTCTTC. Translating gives CASSVSSGTGGYEQFF.

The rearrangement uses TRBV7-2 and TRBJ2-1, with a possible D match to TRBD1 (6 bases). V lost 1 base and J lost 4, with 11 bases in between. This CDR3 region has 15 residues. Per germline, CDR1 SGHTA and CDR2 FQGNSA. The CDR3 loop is CASSLDRVTYNEQFF. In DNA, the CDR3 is TGTGCCAGCAGCTTAGACAGGGTAACTTACAATGAGCAGTTCTTC.

For the CDR3, the DNA is TGTGCCAGCAAAGGGACACTGAACACTGAAGCTTTCTTT. This codes for CASKGTLNTEAFF. The chain employs TRBV28 and TRBJ1-1; possible D gene TRBD1, 6 bases. The length of the CDR3 is 13 residues. Trimming took 7 bases from V and 0 from J, leaving 9 bases between them. Per germline, CDR1 MDHEN and CDR2 SYDVKM.

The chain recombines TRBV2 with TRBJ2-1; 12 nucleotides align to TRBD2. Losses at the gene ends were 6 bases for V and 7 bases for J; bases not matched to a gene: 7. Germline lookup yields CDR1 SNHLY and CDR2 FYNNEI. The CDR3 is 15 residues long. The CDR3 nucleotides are TGTGCCAGCAGAAGGACTAGCGGGATTAAGAATGAGCAGTTCTTC. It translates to CASRRTSGIKNEQFF.

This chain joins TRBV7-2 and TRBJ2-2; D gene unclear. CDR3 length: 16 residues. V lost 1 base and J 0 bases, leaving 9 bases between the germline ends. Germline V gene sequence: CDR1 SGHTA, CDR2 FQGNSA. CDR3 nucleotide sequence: TGTGCCAGCAGCTTAGATGGAGTCCCGAACACCGGGGAGCTGTTTTTT. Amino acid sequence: CASSLDGVPNTGELFF.